This note documents a single T cell receptor (beta chain) sequence. Each CDR3 protein gets one entry after TCRdb re-called the 5' RACE reads with MiXCR. This table holds fewer than 250,000 distinct CDR3 sequences, about 10% found once. The data stem from a study of T-cell memory formation after mild COVID-19. Germline CDR1 and CDR2: SGHTA and FQGTGA. Trimming stripped 5 bases from V and 0 bases from J, with 8 bases between. The CDR3 runs 14 residues. The rearrangement uses TRBV7-3 and TRBJ1-3; D is possibly TRBD1 (5 bases). The sample consisted of PBMCs or a T cell subset sorted from them (not recorded which). The TCR comes from a man aged 18 to 30 who had mild COVID-19 (a few samples of this study predate the infection). Cell type and time point are not known. CDR3 sequence: CASSPGHSGNTIYF. The CDR3 DNA is TGTGCCAGCAGCCCCGGACACTCTGGAAACACCATATATTTT.